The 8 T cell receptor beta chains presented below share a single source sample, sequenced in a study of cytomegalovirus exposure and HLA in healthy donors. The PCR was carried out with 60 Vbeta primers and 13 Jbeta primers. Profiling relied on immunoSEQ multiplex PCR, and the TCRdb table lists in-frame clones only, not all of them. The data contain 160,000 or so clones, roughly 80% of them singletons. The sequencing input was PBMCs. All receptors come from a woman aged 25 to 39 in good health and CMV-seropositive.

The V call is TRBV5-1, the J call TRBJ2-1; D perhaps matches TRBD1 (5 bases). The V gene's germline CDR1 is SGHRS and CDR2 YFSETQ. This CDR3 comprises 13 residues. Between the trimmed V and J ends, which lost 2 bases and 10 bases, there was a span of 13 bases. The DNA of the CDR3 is TGCGCCAGCAGCTTTGACAGTTACGGGGAGCAGTTCTTC. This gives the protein CASSFDSYGEQFF.

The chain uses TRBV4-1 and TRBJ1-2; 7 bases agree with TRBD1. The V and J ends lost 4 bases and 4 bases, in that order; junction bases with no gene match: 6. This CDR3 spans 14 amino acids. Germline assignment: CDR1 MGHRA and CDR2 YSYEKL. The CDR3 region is CASSLSDRTYGYTF. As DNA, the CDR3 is TGCGCCAGCAGCCTTTCGGACAGGACCTATGGCTACACCTTC.

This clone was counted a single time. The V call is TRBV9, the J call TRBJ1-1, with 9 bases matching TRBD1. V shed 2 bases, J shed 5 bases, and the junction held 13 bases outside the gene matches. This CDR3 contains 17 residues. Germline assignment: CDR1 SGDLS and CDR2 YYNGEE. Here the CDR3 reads CASSVEWTGAPGTEAFF. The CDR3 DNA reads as TGTGCCAGCAGCGTGGAATGGACAGGGGCCCCGGGAACTGAAGCTTTCTTT.

CDR3 DNA: TGTGCCAGCAGCCCGGGACAGAATCCCTACGAGCAGTACTTC. Amino acids: CASSPGQNPYEQYF. The chain uses TRBV7-9 and TRBJ2-7; 7 bases align to TRBD1. The CDR3 spans 14 residues. J lost 2 bases, V lost 5 bases, and 6 bases had no gene match. From germline, CDR1 is SEHNR and CDR2 FQNEAQ (reference sequence).

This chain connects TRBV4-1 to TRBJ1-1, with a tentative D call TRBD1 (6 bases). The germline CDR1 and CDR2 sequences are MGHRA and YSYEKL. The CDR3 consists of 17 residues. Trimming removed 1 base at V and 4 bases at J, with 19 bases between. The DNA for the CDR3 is TGCGCCAGCAGCCAAGGAACTACAGGGTTCACGATCACTGAAGCTTTCTTT. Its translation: CASSQGTTGFTITEAFF.

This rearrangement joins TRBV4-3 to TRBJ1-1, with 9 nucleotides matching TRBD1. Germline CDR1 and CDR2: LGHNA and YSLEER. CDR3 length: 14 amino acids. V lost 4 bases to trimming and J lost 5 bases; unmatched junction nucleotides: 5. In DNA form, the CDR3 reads TGCGCCAGCAGCCCGGGGACAGGGTGGACTGAAGCTTTCTTT. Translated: CASSPGTGWTEAFF.

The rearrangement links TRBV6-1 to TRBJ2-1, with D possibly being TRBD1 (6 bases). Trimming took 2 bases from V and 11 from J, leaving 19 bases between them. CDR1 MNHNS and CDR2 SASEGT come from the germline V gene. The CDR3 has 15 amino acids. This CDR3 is CASSELWGPLFKQFF. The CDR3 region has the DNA TGTGCCAGCAGTGAATTGTGGGGGCCCCTTTTCAAGCAGTTCTTC.

The CDR3 nucleotides are TGCGCCAGCAGCCACCGTGGGACACCCTACGAGCAGTACTTC. It specifies CASSHRGTPYEQYF. V and J are TRBV5-1 and TRBJ2-7, with D possibly being TRBD1 (6 bases). Germline V gives CDR1 SGHRS, CDR2 YFSETQ. The ends were cut back, 4 bases at V and 2 bases at J, with 13 bases in the middle. The CDR3 is 14 amino acids. The variable domain in full, with the rest retrieved from reference TRBV5-1 and TRBJ2-7, is KAGVTQTPRYLIKTRGQQVTLSCSPISGHRSVSWYQQTPGQGLQFLFEYFSETQRNKGNFPGRFSGRQFSNSRSEMNVSTLELGDSALYLCASSHRGTPYEQYFGPGTRLTVT.